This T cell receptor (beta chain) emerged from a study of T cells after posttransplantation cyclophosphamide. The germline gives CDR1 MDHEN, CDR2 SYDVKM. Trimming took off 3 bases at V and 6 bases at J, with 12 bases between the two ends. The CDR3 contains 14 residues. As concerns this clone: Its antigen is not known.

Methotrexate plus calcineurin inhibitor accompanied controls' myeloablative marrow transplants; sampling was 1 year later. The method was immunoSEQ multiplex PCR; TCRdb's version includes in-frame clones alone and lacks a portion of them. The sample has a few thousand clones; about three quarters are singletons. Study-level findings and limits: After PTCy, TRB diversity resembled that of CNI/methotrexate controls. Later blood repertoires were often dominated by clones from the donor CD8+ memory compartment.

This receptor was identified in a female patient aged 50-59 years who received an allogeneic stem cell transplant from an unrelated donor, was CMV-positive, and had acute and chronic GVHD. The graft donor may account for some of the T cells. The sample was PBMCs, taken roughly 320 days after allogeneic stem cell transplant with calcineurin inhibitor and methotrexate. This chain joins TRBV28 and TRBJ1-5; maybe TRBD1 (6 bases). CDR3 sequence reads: CASSLGGPRQPQHF. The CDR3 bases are TGTGCCAGCAGTTTGGGGGGGCCACGTCAGCCCCAGCATTTT.